These 10 T cell receptor beta chains came from one sample sequenced in a study of graft-versus-host responses after intestinal transplantation. Their antigen targets remain unknown. The repertoire was sequenced with immunoSEQ multiplex PCR; TCRdb's copy has only in-frame clones and lacks some. The sample contains around 97,000 clones, 75% to 95% of which appear only once. The starting material was unstimulated CD8+ T cells sorted from spleen or lymph node cells, obtained before intestinal transplant. The receptors derive from a human donor who received an intestinal transplant.

V and J are TRBV4-1 and TRBJ1-6; tentative D call: TRBD1 (5 bases). Germline V gene lookup returns CDR1 MGHRA and CDR2 YSYEKL. The CDR3 runs 17 residues. V shed 1 base and J shed 10 bases, with 20 bases lying between them. The CDR3 bases are TGCGCCAGCAGCCAAGGTCGGGGCAAGAGGGGAACGTCACCCCTCCACTTT. It codes for CASSQGRGKRGTSPLHF.

The chain recombines TRBV27 with TRBJ2-1; 13 bases agree with TRBD2. This CDR3 region has 15 residues. Germline V gene sequence: CDR1 MNHEY, CDR2 SMNVEV (reference sequence). The V segment lost 6 bases and the J segment 6 bases; nucleotides outside the gene matches: 5. CDR3 in amino acids: CASSYGTSGINEQFF. Written as DNA, the CDR3 is TGTGCCAGCAGCTACGGGACTAGCGGGATCAATGAGCAGTTCTTC.

CDR3 in amino acids: CASSPRDRVRYEQYF. The CDR3 nucleotides are TGCGCCAGCAGCCCCAGAGATCGAGTACGGTACGAGCAGTACTTC. The J gene is TRBJ2-7, the V gene TRBV5-1; D remains ambiguous. CDR1 SGHRS and CDR2 YFSETQ come from the germline V gene. V was shortened by 4 bases and J by 4 bases, with 18 bases between the two germline ends. The CDR3 loop spans 15 amino acids.

This chain uses TRBV11-2 with TRBJ2-3; D may match TRBD1 or TRBD2 (6 bases each). Trimming took off 4 bases at V and 1 base at J, with 18 bases between the two ends. Germline CDR1 reads SGHAT; CDR2 reads FQNNGV. The CDR3 totals 17 residues. CDR3 nucleotide sequence: TGTGCCAGCAGCTCAAGACCCGGGGGCGCGGGCACAGATACGCAGTATTTT. It is translated as CASSSRPGGAGTDTQYF.

This chain uses TRBV7-7 with TRBJ2-1; D gene ambiguous. Trimming pared 2 bases from V and 8 bases from J, leaving 19 bases between. From germline, CDR1 is SSHAT and CDR2 FNYEAQ (reference sequence). This CDR3 has 16 residues. The CDR3 DNA is TGTGCCAGCAGCTTACAATTTGTTATGTCCCTCGATGAGCAGTTCTTC. It is translated as CASSLQFVMSLDEQFF. Filled out from reference TRBV7-7 and TRBJ2-1, the complete variable domain reads GAGVSQSPRYKVTKRGQDVTLRCDPISSHATLYWYQQALGQGPEFLTYFNYEAQPDKSGLPSDRFSAERPEGSISTLTIQRTEQRDSAMYRCASSLQFVMSLDEQFFGPGTRLTVL.

The gene calls are TRBV9 and TRBJ1-1; no clear D gene. The CDR3 loop spans 14 amino acids. Trimming cost V 4 bases and J 0 bases, with 10 bases left between them. The germline V gene has CDR1 SGDLS and CDR2 YYNGEE. The DNA of the CDR3 is TGTGCCAGCAGCTCGAGTGGAATGAACACTGAAGCTTTCTTT. Translating gives CASSSSGMNTEAFF.

The gene calls are TRBV10-3 and TRBJ2-1, with 13 bases that match TRBD2. The CDR3 consists of 16 residues. V was clipped by 3 bases and J by 7 bases; unmatched bases: 6. Germline lookup yields CDR1 ENHRY and CDR2 SYGVKD. The CDR3 sequence is CAISDPGGLAGNEQFF. CDR3 nucleotides: TGTGCCATCAGTGACCCCGGGGGACTAGCGGGAAATGAGCAGTTCTTC.

The chain couples TRBV27 to TRBJ2-7, with 8 bases fitting TRBD2. The CDR3 is 14 residues long. V shed 7 bases, J shed 2 bases, and the junction held 7 bases outside the gene matches. From germline, CDR1 is MNHEY and CDR2 SMNVEV (reference sequence). The CDR3 spells CASTSPGGAYEQYF. As DNA, the CDR3 is TGTGCCAGCACCTCCCCGGGGGGGGCCTACGAGCAGTACTTC.

V and J are TRBV7-6 and TRBJ2-3; a weak D match, TRBD2 (5 bases). The ends were cut back, 1 base at V and 3 bases at J, with 11 bases in the middle. This CDR3 is 15 amino acids long. Per the germline V gene, CDR1 is SGHVS and CDR2 is FNYEAQ. As DNA, the CDR3 is TGTGCCAGCAGCTTAGTCGGGGTAGAGACAGATACGCAGTATTTT. This sequence encodes CASSLVGVETDTQYF. Drawing the rest from reference TRBV7-6 and TRBJ2-3, the complete variable domain is GAGVSQSPRYKVTKRGQDVALRCDPISGHVSLYWYRQALGQGPEFLTYFNYEAQQDKSGLPNDRFSAERPEGSISTLTIQRTEQRDSAMYRCASSLVGVETDTQYFGPGTRLTVL.

The V call is TRBV28, the J call TRBJ2-5; D possibly corresponds to TRBD2 (6 bases). The J call may be faulty, since TRBJ2-7 better matches the DNA end. Germline lookup yields CDR1 MDHEN and CDR2 SYDVKM. The CDR3 totals 16 residues. CDR3 nucleotide sequence: TGTGCCAGCAGTTTATCTTGGGGACTTCCTACCTACGAGCAGTACTTC. Translation gives CASSLSWGLPTYEQYF.